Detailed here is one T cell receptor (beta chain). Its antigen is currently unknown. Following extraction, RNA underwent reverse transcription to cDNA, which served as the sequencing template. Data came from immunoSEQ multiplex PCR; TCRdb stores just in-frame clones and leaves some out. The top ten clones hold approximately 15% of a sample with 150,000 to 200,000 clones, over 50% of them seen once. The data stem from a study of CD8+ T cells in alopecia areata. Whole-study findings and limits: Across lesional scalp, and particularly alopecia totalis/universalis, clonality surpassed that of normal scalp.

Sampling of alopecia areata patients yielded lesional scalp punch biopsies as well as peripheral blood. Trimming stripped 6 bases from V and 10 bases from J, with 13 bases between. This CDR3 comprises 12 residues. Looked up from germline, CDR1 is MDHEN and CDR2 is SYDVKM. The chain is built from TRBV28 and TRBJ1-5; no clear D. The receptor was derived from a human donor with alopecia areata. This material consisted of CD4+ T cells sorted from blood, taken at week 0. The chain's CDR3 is CASRVPGIPQHF. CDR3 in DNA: TGTGCCAGCAGAGTACCGGGGATCCCCCAGCATTTT.